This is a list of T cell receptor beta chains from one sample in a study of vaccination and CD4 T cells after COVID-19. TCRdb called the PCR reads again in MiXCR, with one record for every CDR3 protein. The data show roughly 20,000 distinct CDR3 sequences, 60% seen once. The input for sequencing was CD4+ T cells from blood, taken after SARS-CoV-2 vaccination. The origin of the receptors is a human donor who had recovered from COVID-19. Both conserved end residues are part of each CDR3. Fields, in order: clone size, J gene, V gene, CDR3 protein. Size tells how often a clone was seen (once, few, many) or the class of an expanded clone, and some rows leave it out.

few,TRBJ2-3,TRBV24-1,CATSDFPGRDTDTQYF
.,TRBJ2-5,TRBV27,CASSRKVQETQYF
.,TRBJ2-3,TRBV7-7,CASSAAGGDTDTQYF
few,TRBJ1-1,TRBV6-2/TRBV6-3,CASSFGTGPVAEAFF
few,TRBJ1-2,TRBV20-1,CSARTDNYGYTF
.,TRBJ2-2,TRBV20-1,CSARYGRTGELFF
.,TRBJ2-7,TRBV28,CASSEKQGTNDPYEQYF
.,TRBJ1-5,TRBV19,CATPGGDQPQHF
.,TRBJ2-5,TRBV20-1,CSANVQGWETQYF
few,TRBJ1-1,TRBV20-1,CSAHDMSGGTEAFF
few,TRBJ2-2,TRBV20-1,CSAIPPSGNGELFF